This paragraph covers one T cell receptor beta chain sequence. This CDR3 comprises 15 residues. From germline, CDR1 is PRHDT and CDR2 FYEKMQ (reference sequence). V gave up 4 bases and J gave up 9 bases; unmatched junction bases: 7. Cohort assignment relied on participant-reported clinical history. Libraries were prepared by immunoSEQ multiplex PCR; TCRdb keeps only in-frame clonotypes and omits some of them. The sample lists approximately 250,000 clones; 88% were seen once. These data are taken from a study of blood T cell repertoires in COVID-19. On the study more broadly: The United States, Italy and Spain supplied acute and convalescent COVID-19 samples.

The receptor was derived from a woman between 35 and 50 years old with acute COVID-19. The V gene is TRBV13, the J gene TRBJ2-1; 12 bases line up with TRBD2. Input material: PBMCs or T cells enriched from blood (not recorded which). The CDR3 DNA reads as TGTGCCAGCAGCTACGGACTAGCGGGATTCGGTGAGCAGTTCTTC. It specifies CASSYGLAGFGEQFF.